Listed below are T cell receptor beta chains from one sample, sequenced in a study of cytomegalovirus exposure and HLA in healthy donors. Profiled with immunoSEQ multiplex PCR; TCRdb holds only in-frame clones, not every one. The sample records roughly 200,000 clones, 87% being singletons. Sequenced input: PBMCs. Every receptor here comes from a boy younger than 10 in good health and CMV-seronegative. Each CDR3 is given with its conserved first and last residue. The D gene is left open where the match is weak. Not all rows give a size; the values are once, few, many and, for expanded clones, a class.

v_call	j_call	d_call	clone_size	cdr3_nt	cdr3_aa
TRBV6-5	TRBJ1-1	NA	NA	TGTGCCAGCACCCTCTTTAGGGGCGCTGAAGCTTTCTTT	CASTLFRGAEAFF
TRBV5-1	TRBJ2-6	TRBD2	few	TGCGCCAGCAGCAGTATCGTAGCGGGAGTTGGGGCCAACGTCCTGACTTTC	CASSSIVAGVGANVLTF
TRBV23-1	TRBJ1-2	TRBD1	NA	TGCGCCAGCAGTCAATCCCTGACAGGGGGCACCAACAACTATGGCTACACCTTC	CASSQSLTGGTNNYGYTF
TRBV15	TRBJ2-7	NA	NA	TGTGCCACCAGCAGCCCGGACAGCAATTCCTACGAGCAGTACTTC	CATSSPDSNSYEQYF
TRBV28	TRBJ1-1	TRBD1	NA	TGTGCCAGCAGCCCTCCAGACAGGGACACTGAAGCTTTCTTT	CASSPPDRDTEAFF
TRBV4-1	TRBJ1-1	NA	few	TGCGCCAGCAGCCAAGTCCTCCCGATGATAGTTGAAGCTTTCTTT	CASSQVLPMIVEAFF
TRBV25-1	TRBJ1-1	NA	few	TGTGGGCACCAACCGAACACTGAAGCTTTCTTT	CGHQPNTEAFF
TRBV29-1	TRBJ2-1	TRBD2	NA	TGCAGCGTTGAAGACCCCTCGGGGGGGACGGGATGGGGCAATGAGCAGTTCTTC	CSVEDPSGGTGWGNEQFF
TRBV7-9	TRBJ2-1	NA	NA	TGTGCCAGCAGCTATTCCTCCCTATACAATGAGCAGTTCTTC	CASSYSSLYNEQFF
TRBV29-1	TRBJ1-2	NA	once	TGCAGCGTTGAAGTAGGGGACATCGGGGGCTACACCTTC	CSVEVGDIGGYTF
TRBV25-1	TRBJ2-5	TRBD2	once	TGTGCCAGCAGTCCCGCCAGTGGACTAGCGATTGGGACCCAGTACTTC	CASSPASGLAIGTQYF
TRBV9	TRBJ1-2	TRBD1	NA	TGTGCCAGCAGCGAACGGACACAGGGGGGATATGGCTACACCTTC	CASSERTQGGYGYTF
TRBV10-3	TRBJ2-2	NA	NA	TGTGCCATCAGTGAGTCTTTGGGGGCGATCACCGGGGAGCTGTTTTTT	CAISESLGAITGELFF
TRBV11-2	TRBJ2-5	NA	NA	TGTGCCAGCAGCTCACGGACAGACGGCCTACAAGAGACCCAGTACTTC	CASSSRTDGLQETQYF
TRBV5-1	TRBJ1-2	TRBD1	NA	TGCGCCAGCAGCTTGATTGGAGGGGGCGCTAGCTATGGCTACACCTTC	CASSLIGGGASYGYTF
TRBV5-6	TRBJ2-5	NA	NA	TGTGCCAGCAGCTTGCGAGAGACCCAGTACTTC	CASSLRETQYF
TRBV6-6	TRBJ1-1	TRBD1	NA	TGTGCCAGCAGAGGGGACAGTATAAACACTGAAGCTTTCTTT	CASRGDSINTEAFF
TRBV30	TRBJ2-3	NA	NA	TGTGCCTGGAGCGATAGTAGAGATACGCAGTATTTT	CAWSDSRDTQYF
TRBV25-1	TRBJ1-1	NA	NA	TGTGCCAGCAGTGGGGCAACAGTGAACACTGAAGCTTTCTTT	CASSGATVNTEAFF
TRBV28	TRBJ2-7	TRBD2	few	TGTGCCAGCAGTACCTCGGGGGGGGAGTACGAGCAGTACTTC	CASSTSGGEYEQYF
TRBV14	TRBJ1-6	NA	NA	TGTGCCAGCAGCCAAGGACAGTTGGTTCGACCCCTCCACTTT	CASSQGQLVRPLHF
TRBV7-8	TRBJ2-7	NA	NA	TGTGCCAGCAGCTTAGTTGACAGGTCCTCCTACGAGCAGTACTTC	CASSLVDRSSYEQYF
TRBV18	TRBJ1-1	NA	NA	TGTGCCAGCACGGAGGGGGGGGCCGGGAACACTGAAGCTTTCTTT	CASTEGGAGNTEAFF
TRBV5-1	TRBJ2-2	NA	NA	TGCGCCAGCACCTACTCACTAGCAGGTACCGGGGAGCTGTTTTTT	CASTYSLAGTGELFF
TRBV5-1	TRBJ2-7	NA	NA	TGCGCCAGCAGCTTGGACCCTACAGGGTCGACTTACGAGCAGTACTTC	CASSLDPTGSTYEQYF
TRBV5-4	TRBJ2-7	TRBD1	NA	TGTGCCAGCAGCTTGAGGGACAGCTACGAGCAGTACTTC	CASSLRDSYEQYF
TRBV27	TRBJ1-6	NA	NA	TGTGCCAGCAGCTTATGGAGCCCCGTAGCGCCCCTCCACTTT	CASSLWSPVAPLHF
TRBV18	TRBJ2-1	NA	NA	TGTGCCAGCTCACCAAAGAGTGGCAATGAGCAGTTCTTC	CASSPKSGNEQFF
TRBV5-1	TRBJ2-5	NA	NA	TGCGCCAGCAGCGCCCCCCATACTCAAGAGACCCAGTACTTC	CASSAPHTQETQYF
TRBV18	TRBJ1-1	NA	NA	TGTGCCAGCTCACCGGGCCGCACCTCTGAAGCTTTCTTT	CASSPGRTSEAFF
TRBV9	TRBJ2-6	NA	NA	TGTGCCAGCAGCGTAGGAGCTGGGGCCAACGTCCTGACTTTC	CASSVGAGANVLTF
TRBV5-5	TRBJ2-7	NA	once	TGTGCCAGCCAAAACTTAATGGACAGCTTTGCGCAGTACTTC	CASQNLMDSFAQYF
TRBV28	TRBJ1-5	NA	NA	TGTGCCAGCAGTTTATCCCCCCGCCCGGGGTCCCAGCATTTT	CASSLSPRPGSQHF
TRBV6-1	TRBJ1-6	NA	few	TGTGCCAGCAGTGAAGGTTACAGACCACCCCTCCACTTT	CASSEGYRPPLHF
TRBV14	TRBJ1-2	TRBD1	NA	TGTGCCAGCAGCGGACAGGGACTACCCCCTGATGGCTACACCTTC	CASSGQGLPPDGYTF
TRBV5-1	TRBJ2-1	TRBD2	once	TGCGCCAGCAGCCCTCGAAGTAGCGGGGGACCTCAGGGGGATGAGCAGTTCTTC	CASSPRSSGGPQGDEQFF
TRBV28	TRBJ1-1	NA	NA	TGTGCCAGCAGTTTAAGGGTAGGAGTAGGGGTTAACACTGAAGCTTTCTTT	CASSLRVGVGVNTEAFF
TRBV28	TRBJ2-5	TRBD2	NA	TGTGCCAGCAGTTTCCCATCCCTAGCGGGGGTAGAGACCCAGTACTTC	CASSFPSLAGVETQYF
TRBV20-1	TRBJ2-2	NA	NA	TGCAGTGCTACCGGCACCGGGGAGCTGTTTTTT	CSATGTGELFF
TRBV7-2	TRBJ1-1	NA	NA	TGTGCCAGCAGCTTAGGAGGGTGGAACACTGAAGCTTTCTTT	CASSLGGWNTEAFF
TRBV7-3	TRBJ2-1	NA	NA	TGTGCCAGCAGCTTCAACAATGAGCAGTTCTTC	CASSFNNEQFF
TRBV6-5	TRBJ1-2	TRBD1	once	TGTGCCAGCAGTTTTGGGACAGCCACCAACTATGGCTACACCTTC	CASSFGTATNYGYTF
TRBV11-2	TRBJ2-3	TRBD2	NA	TGTGCCAGCAGCACCCAACGACTGAAAGACAGGGGACTAGCGGATTTT	CASSTQRLKDRGLADF
TRBV19	TRBJ1-1	NA	NA	TGTGCCAGTAGTATTAAAGGCAGGGGATTACCTGAAGCTTTCTTT	CASSIKGRGLPEAFF
TRBV18	TRBJ1-5	TRBD1	NA	TGTGCCAGCTCACCGACAGGGGGACAGCCCCAGCATTTT	CASSPTGGQPQHF
TRBV5-1	TRBJ2-5	NA	NA	TGCGCCAGCAGCTTGGCGGGGACTCTACAAGAGACCCAGTACTTC	CASSLAGTLQETQYF
TRBV9	TRBJ2-5	NA	NA	TGTGCCAGCAGCGGGGGGGGCCCCAGGGGATCCAATCGAGAGACCCAGTACTTC	CASSGGGPRGSNRETQYF
TRBV25-1	TRBJ2-2	NA	NA	TGTGCCAGCAGTGCGGGGGACCTCCTCACCGGGGAGCTGTTTTTT	CASSAGDLLTGELFF
TRBV19	TRBJ2-7	NA	once	TGTGCCAGTAGTGCGGGACTTTTAAGCTCCTACGAGCAGTACTTC	CASSAGLLSSYEQYF
TRBV2	TRBJ1-2	NA	NA	TGTGCCACCAGGCCTGGGCAGGGGAGAGGCTACACCTTC	CATRPGQGRGYTF
TRBV5-1	TRBJ1-6	TRBD1	NA	TGCGCCAGCAGCCGGGACAGGGGTAATTCACCCCTCCACTTT	CASSRDRGNSPLHF
TRBV27	TRBJ2-5	TRBD1	once	TGTGCCAGCACCGAGACAGGGGGGAGGGAGACCCAGTACTTC	CASTETGGRETQYF
TRBV7-9	TRBJ1-2	TRBD1	once	TGTGCCAGCAGCTTGACAGGGAAATATGGCTACACCTTC	CASSLTGKYGYTF
TRBV28	TRBJ2-1	NA	NA	TGTGCCAGCAGTTTGAACCGTTTGAGCTCCTACAATGAGCAGTTCTTC	CASSLNRLSSYNEQFF
TRBV7-9	TRBJ2-7	TRBD2	once	TGTTCCAGCAGCTTAGATGATACCGGGACTAGGTCCTACGAGCAGTACTTC	CSSSLDDTGTRSYEQYF
TRBV2	TRBJ2-2	TRBD1	once	TGTGCCAGCTCCCCGGGGACAGGGTATGCCGGGGAGCTGTTTTTT	CASSPGTGYAGELFF
TRBV27	TRBJ1-5	TRBD1	NA	TGTGCCAGCAGTCCCCATATCGGGACAGGGGGTGGCAATCAGCCCCAGCATTTT	CASSPHIGTGGGNQPQHF
TRBV5-4	TRBJ2-5	TRBD2	NA	TGTGCCAGCAGCTCCTTACTAGCGGATAAAGAGACCCAGTACTTC	CASSSLLADKETQYF
TRBV11-2	TRBJ2-5	NA	NA	TGTGCCAGCAGCTTGGGGCAGAACCAAGAGACCCAGTACTTC	CASSLGQNQETQYF
TRBV27	TRBJ2-5	NA	NA	TGTGCCAGCAGCATGAAAAAGGACAGCCGAGAGACCCAGTACTTC	CASSMKKDSRETQYF